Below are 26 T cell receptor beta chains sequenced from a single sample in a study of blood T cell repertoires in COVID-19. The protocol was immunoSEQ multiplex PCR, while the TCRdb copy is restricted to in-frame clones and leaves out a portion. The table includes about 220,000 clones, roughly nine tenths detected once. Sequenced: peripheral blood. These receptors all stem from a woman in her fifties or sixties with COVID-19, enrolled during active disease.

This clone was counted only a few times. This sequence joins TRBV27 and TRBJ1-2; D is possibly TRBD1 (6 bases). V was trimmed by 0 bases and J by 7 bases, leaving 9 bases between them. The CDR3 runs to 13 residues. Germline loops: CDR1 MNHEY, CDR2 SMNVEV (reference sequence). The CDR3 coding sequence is TGTGCCAGCAGTTTATCCGGACAGAGTGGCTACACCTTC. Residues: CASSLSGQSGYTF.

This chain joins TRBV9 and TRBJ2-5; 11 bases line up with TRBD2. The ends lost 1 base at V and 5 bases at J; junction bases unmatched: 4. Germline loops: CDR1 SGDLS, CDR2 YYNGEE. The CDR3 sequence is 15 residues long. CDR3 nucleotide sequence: TGTGCCAGCAGCGTAACTAGCGGGGGATCGGAGACCCAGTACTTC. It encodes CASSVTSGGSETQYF.

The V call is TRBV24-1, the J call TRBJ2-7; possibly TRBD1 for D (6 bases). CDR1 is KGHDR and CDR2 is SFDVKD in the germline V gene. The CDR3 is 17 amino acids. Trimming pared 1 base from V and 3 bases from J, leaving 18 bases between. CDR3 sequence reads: CATSDFGQSTSFYEQYV. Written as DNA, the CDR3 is TGTGCCACCAGTGATTTCGGACAGTCCACTTCGTTCTACGAGCAGTACGTC.

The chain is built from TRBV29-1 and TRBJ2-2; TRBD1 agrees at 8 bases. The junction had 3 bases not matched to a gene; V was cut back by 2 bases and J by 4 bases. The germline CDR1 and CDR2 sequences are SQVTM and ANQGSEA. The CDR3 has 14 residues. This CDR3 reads CSVESDRVTGELFF. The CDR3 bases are TGCAGCGTTGAATCGGACAGGGTCACCGGGGAGCTGTTTTTT.

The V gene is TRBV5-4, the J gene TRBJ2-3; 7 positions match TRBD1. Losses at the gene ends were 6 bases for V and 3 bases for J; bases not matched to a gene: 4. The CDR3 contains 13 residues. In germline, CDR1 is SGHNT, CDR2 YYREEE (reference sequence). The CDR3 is CASNYRGTDTQYF. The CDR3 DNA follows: TGTGCCAGCAACTACAGGGGTACAGATACGCAGTATTTT.

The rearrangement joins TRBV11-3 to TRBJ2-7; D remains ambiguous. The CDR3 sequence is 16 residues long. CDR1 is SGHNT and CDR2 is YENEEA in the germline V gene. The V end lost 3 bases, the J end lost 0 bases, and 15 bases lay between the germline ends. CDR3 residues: CASSFRSSGASYEQYF. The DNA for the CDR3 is TGTGCCAGCAGCTTTAGATCGTCAGGTGCCTCCTACGAGCAGTACTTC.

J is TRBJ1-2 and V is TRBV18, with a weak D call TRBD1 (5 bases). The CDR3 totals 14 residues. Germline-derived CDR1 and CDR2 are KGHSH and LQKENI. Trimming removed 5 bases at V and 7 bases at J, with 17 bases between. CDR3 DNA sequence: TGTGCCAGCTCATTCCAGGGCATCAGATCTGGCTACACCTTC. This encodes CASSFQGIRSGYTF. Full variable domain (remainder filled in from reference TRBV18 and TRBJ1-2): NAGVMQNPRHLVRRRGQEARLRCSPMKGHSHVYWYRQLPEEGLKFMVYLQKENIIDESGMPKERFSAEFPKEGPSILRIQQVVRGDSAAYFCASSFQGIRSGYTFGSGTRLTVV.

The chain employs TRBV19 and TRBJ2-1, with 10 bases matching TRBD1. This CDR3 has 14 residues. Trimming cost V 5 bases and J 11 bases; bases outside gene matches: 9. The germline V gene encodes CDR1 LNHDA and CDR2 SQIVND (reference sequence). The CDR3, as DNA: TGTGCCAGTAGTCCTGGGACAGGGGCAATCAAGCAGTTCTTC. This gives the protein CASSPGTGAIKQFF.

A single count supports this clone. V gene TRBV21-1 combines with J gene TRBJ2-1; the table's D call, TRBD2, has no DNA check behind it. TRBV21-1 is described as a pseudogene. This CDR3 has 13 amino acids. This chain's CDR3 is CASSRGMKNEQFF. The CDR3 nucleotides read TGTGCCAGCAGTCGGGGAATGAAGAATGAGCAGTTCTTC.

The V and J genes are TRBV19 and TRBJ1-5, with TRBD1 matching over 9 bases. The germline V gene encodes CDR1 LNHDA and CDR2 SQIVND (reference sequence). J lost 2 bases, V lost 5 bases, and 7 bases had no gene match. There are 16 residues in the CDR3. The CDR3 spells CASSLQGAVGNQPQHF. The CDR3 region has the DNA TGTGCCAGTAGTTTACAGGGGGCCGTGGGCAATCAGCCCCAGCATTTT.

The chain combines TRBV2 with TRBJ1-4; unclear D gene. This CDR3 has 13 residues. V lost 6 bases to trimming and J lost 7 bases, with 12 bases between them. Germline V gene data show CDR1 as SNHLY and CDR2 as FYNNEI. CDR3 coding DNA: TGTGCCAGCAGGCCGGGAGGAACTGAAAAACTGTTTTTT. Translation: CASRPGGTEKLFF.

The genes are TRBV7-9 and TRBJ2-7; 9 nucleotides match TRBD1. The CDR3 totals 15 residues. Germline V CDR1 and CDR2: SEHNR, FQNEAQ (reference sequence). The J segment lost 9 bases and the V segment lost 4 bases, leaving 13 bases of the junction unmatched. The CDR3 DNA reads TGTGCCAGCAGCTCTATCCGGGACAGGGTTACCAGGCAGTACTTC. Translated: CASSSIRDRVTRQYF.

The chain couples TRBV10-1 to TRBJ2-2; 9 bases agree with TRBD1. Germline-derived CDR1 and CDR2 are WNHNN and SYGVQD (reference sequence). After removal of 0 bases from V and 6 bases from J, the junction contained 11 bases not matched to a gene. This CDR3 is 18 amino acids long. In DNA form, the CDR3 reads TGCGCCAGCAGTGAGTCCCTCCCCGGGACAGGGTTTGCCGGGGAGCTGTTTTTT. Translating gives CASSESLPGTGFAGELFF.

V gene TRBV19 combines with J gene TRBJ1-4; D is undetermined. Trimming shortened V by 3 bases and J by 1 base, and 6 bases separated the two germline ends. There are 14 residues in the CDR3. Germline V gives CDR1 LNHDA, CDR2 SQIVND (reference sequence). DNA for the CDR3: TGTGCCAGTAGTATCCTAGGAACTAATGAAAAACTGTTTTTT. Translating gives CASSILGTNEKLFF.

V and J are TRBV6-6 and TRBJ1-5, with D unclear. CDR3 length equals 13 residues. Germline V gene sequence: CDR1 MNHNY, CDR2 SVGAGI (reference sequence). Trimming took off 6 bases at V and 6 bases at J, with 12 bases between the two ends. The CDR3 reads CASRVLQSQPQHF. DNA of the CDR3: TGTGCCAGCAGAGTTTTACAGAGTCAGCCCCAGCATTTT.

Written as DNA, the CDR3 is TGTGCCAGCAGCTTAGAGCCCCTCGGGCGGAGGGACGAGCAGTACGTC. As protein: CASSLEPLGRRDEQYV. The chain has TRBV11-3 and TRBJ2-7; maybe TRBD2 (6 bases). V was shortened by 0 bases and J by 5 bases, with 17 bases between the two germline ends. CDR1 and CDR2 from the germline V gene are SGHNT and YENEEA. The CDR3 runs to 16 residues.

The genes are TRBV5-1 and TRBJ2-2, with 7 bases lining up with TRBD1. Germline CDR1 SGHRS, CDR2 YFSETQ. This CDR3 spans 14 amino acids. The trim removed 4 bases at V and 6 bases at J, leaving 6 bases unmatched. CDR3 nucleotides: TGCGCCAGCAGCCGGGACAGCCCTGCCGGGGAGCTGTTTTTT. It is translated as CASSRDSPAGELFF. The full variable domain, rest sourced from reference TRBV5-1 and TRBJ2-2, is KAGVTQTPRYLIKTRGQQVTLSCSPISGHRSVSWYQQTPGQGLQFLFEYFSETQRNKGNFPGRFSGRQFSNSRSEMNVSTLELGDSALYLCASSRDSPAGELFFGEGSRLTVL.

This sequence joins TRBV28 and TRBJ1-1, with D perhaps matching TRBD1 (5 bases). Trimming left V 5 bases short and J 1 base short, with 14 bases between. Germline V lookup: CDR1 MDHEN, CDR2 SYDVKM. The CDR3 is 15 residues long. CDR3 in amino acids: CASSRGGTRNTEAFF. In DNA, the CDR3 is TGTGCCAGCAGTCGCGGAGGGACCCGGAACACTGAAGCTTTCTTT.

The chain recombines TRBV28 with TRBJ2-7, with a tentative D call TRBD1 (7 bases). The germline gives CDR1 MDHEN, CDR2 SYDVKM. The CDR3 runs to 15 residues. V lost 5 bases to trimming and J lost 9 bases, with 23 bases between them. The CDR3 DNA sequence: TGTGCCAGCAGTACGGGCGGGACAGCCTATCGGGGGCAGTACTTC. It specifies CASSTGGTAYRGQYF. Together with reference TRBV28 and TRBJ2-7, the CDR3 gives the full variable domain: DVKVTQSSRYLVKRTGEKVFLECVQDMDHENMFWYRQDPGLGLRLIYFSYDVKMKEKGDIPEGYSVSREKKERFSLILESASTNQTSMYLCASSTGGTAYRGQYFGPGTRLTVT.

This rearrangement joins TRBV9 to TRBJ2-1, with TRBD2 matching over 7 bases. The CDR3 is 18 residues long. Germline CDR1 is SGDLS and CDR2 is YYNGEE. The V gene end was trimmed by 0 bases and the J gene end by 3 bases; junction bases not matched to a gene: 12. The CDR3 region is CASSVGPFGAGIYNEQFF. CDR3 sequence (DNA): TGTGCCAGCAGCGTAGGTCCATTTGGAGCGGGGATCTACAATGAGCAGTTCTTC.

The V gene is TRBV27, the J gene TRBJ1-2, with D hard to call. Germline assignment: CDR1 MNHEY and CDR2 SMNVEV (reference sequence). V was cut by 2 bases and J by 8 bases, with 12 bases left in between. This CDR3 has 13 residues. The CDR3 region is CASSLIKGGGYTF. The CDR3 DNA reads TGTGCCAGCAGTTTAATCAAGGGAGGGGGCTACACCTTC.

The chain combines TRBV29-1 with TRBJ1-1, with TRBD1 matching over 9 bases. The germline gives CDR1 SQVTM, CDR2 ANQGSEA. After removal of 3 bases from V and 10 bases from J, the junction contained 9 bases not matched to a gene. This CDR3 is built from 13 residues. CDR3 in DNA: TGCAGCGTTGAGGGACAGGGCCTTGTGAGAGCTTTCTTT. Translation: CSVEGQGLVRAFF.

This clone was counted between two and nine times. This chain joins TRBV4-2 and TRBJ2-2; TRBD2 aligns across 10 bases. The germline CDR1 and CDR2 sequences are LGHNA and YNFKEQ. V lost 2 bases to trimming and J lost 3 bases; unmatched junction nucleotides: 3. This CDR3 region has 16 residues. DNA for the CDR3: TGTGCCAGCAGCCAACCCGGGACTAGCGACACCGGGGAGCTGTTTTTT. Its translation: CASSQPGTSDTGELFF.

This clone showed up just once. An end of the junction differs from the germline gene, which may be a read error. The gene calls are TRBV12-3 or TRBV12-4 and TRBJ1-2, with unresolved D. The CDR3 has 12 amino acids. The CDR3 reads CASTLTGEGYTF. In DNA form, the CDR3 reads TGTGCCAGCACTTTAACCGGAGAAGGCTACACCTTC.

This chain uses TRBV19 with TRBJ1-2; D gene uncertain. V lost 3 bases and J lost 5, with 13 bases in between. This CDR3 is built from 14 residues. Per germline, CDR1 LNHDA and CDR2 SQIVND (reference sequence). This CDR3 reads CASSITDKKYGYTF. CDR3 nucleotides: TGTGCCAGTAGTATCACTGACAAGAAATATGGCTACACCTTC.

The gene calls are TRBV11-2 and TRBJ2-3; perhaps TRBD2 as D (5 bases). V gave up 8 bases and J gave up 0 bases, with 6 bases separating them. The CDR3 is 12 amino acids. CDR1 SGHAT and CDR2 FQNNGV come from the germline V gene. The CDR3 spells CASRGSTDTQYF. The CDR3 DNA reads TGTGCCAGCCGAGGGAGCACAGATACGCAGTATTTT.